A selection of T cell receptor beta chains follows, all from one sample in a study of identical twins. TCRdb passed the 5' RACE reads through MiXCR, listing each CDR3 protein once. This sample has approximately 680,000 distinct CDR3 sequences, with 7.1% found just once. The sample was also linked to a second study, of yellow fever vaccine responses in identical twins.

The specimen was PBMCs. The origin of the receptors is a woman aged 18-35 years in good health. The CDR3 runs from the conserved cysteine through the conserved F or W. Each record gives: J gene, V gene, CDR3 protein.

j_gene: TRBJ1-6
v_gene: TRBV7-9
CDR3aa: CASSYSAGSDSPLHF

j_gene: TRBJ1-1
v_gene: TRBV20-1
CDR3aa: CSARGVYLTEAFF

j_gene: TRBJ2-3
v_gene: TRBV12-3/TRBV12-4
CDR3aa: CASSQTSGARTDTQYF

j_gene: TRBJ2-1
v_gene: TRBV12-3/TRBV12-4
CDR3aa: CASSLDRGYNEQFF

j_gene: TRBJ2-7
v_gene: TRBV27
CDR3aa: CATAGAFYEQYF

j_gene: TRBJ2-3
v_gene: TRBV12-3/TRBV12-4
CDR3aa: CASSHPLAGSTDTQYF

j_gene: TRBJ2-7
v_gene: TRBV29-1
CDR3aa: CSVRTSGTYEQYF

j_gene: TRBJ2-5
v_gene: TRBV2
CDR3aa: CASSEAASLQETQYF

j_gene: TRBJ2-1
v_gene: TRBV20-1
CDR3aa: CSARSGGSGGNEQFF

j_gene: TRBJ2-1
v_gene: TRBV12-3/TRBV12-4
CDR3aa: CASRGTGLALPGGTFYEQFF

j_gene: TRBJ2-1
v_gene: TRBV28
CDR3aa: CASSFIAGGWNEQFF

j_gene: TRBJ2-1
v_gene: TRBV20-1
CDR3aa: CCASRGREVRNEQFF

j_gene: TRBJ2-1
v_gene: TRBV12-3/TRBV12-4
CDR3aa: CASTRTGGYNEQFF

j_gene: TRBJ1-6
v_gene: TRBV12-3/TRBV12-4
CDR3aa: CASRRGQGGNSPLHF

j_gene: TRBJ2-1
v_gene: TRBV20-1
CDR3aa: CSARGGLAGALWQFF

j_gene: TRBJ2-4
v_gene: TRBV7-8
CDR3aa: CASSLGGPDIQYF

j_gene: TRBJ2-7
v_gene: TRBV14
CDR3aa: CASSQAYPTGTRILYEQYF

j_gene: TRBJ2-1
v_gene: TRBV5-1
CDR3aa: CASSPGLGLSNEQFF

j_gene: TRBJ1-4
v_gene: TRBV9
CDR3aa: CASSPGEATNEKLFF

j_gene: TRBJ2-5
v_gene: TRBV4-1
CDR3aa: CASSQDGSGNQETQYF

j_gene: TRBJ2-4
v_gene: TRBV10-3
CDR3aa: CAISPWGPSGNPGIQYF

j_gene: TRBJ2-1
v_gene: TRBV15
CDR3aa: CATSSGTGGNEQFF

j_gene: TRBJ2-7
v_gene: TRBV27
CDR3aa: CASSLRRTGGGTYEQYF

j_gene: TRBJ2-1
v_gene: TRBV29-1
CDR3aa: CSVRISGRGHEQFF

j_gene: TRBJ2-1
v_gene: TRBV10-3
CDR3aa: CAIRSGDKYNEQFF

j_gene: TRBJ2-1
v_gene: TRBV6-1
CDR3aa: CASSEGGPNNEQFF

j_gene: TRBJ2-7
v_gene: TRBV7-8
CDR3aa: CASSLAPGYPYEQYF

j_gene: TRBJ2-6
v_gene: TRBV3-1
CDR3aa: CASSLLGTGGLFGANVQTF

j_gene: TRBJ1-2
v_gene: TRBV20-1
CDR3aa: CSARGGTGLSGYTF

j_gene: TRBJ2-3
v_gene: TRBV7-9
CDR3aa: CASSMGQGSTDTQYF

j_gene: TRBJ2-5
v_gene: TRBV11-2
CDR3aa: CASSRDRVETQYF

j_gene: TRBJ2-3
v_gene: TRBV24-1
CDR3aa: CATGTITDTQYF

j_gene: TRBJ1-4
v_gene: TRBV20-1
CDR3aa: CSARQDNEKLFF

j_gene: TRBJ1-6
v_gene: TRBV19
CDR3aa: CASSIDLGGSGPLHF

j_gene: TRBJ2-5
v_gene: TRBV7-2
CDR3aa: CASSLNSLGVKETQYF

j_gene: TRBJ1-3
v_gene: TRBV7-9
CDR3aa: CASSRPGAGNTIYF

j_gene: TRBJ2-1
v_gene: TRBV29-1
CDR3aa: CSVAGRSYNEQFF

j_gene: TRBJ1-5
v_gene: TRBV28
CDR3aa: CASKYYTGNQPQHF

j_gene: TRBJ2-3
v_gene: TRBV29-1
CDR3aa: CTGEGNTDTQYF

j_gene: TRBJ1-2
v_gene: TRBV28
CDR3aa: CASSPDAIYGYTF

j_gene: TRBJ1-1
v_gene: TRBV29-1
CDR3aa: CSVSGSANTEAFF

j_gene: TRBJ2-5
v_gene: TRBV5-4
CDR3aa: CASSLGGLAGTTQYF

j_gene: TRBJ2-1
v_gene: TRBV12-3/TRBV12-4
CDR3aa: CASSLTSFYNEQFF

j_gene: TRBJ1-6
v_gene: TRBV3-1
CDR3aa: CASSHEPRAHSPLHF

j_gene: TRBJ2-5
v_gene: TRBV5-5
CDR3aa: CASSLYQGRQETQYF

j_gene: TRBJ2-5
v_gene: TRBV20-1
CDR3aa: CSAESTPQGRRETQYF

j_gene: TRBJ2-1
v_gene: TRBV7-3
CDR3aa: CASSLKRSSYNEQFF

j_gene: TRBJ2-2
v_gene: TRBV12-3/TRBV12-4
CDR3aa: CASSLGPGGGELFF

j_gene: TRBJ2-1
v_gene: TRBV20-1
CDR3aa: CSARASLAAVNEQFF

j_gene: TRBJ1-1
v_gene: TRBV12-3/TRBV12-4
CDR3aa: CASTHQGAVNTEAFF

j_gene: TRBJ1-2
v_gene: TRBV5-1
CDR3aa: CASSTTGTGAFGYTF

j_gene: TRBJ2-3
v_gene: TRBV5-1
CDR3aa: CASHGTDTQYF

j_gene: TRBJ2-7
v_gene: TRBV10-1
CDR3aa: CASSDRVLGEQYF

j_gene: TRBJ2-1
v_gene: TRBV25-1
CDR3aa: CASSVIAGQGLFF

j_gene: TRBJ2-2
v_gene: TRBV20-1
CDR3aa: CSASRQGAGELFF

j_gene: TRBJ2-1
v_gene: TRBV11-2
CDR3aa: CASSLRSEAGIASVKSEQFF

j_gene: TRBJ1-1
v_gene: TRBV11-2
CDR3aa: CASSLPGLTNTEAFF

j_gene: TRBJ2-7
v_gene: TRBV12-3/TRBV12-4
CDR3aa: CASNGQGSSYEQYF

j_gene: TRBJ2-7
v_gene: TRBV15
CDR3aa: CATSRDLSYEQYF

j_gene: TRBJ1-1
v_gene: TRBV20-1
CDR3aa: CSALAGVNTEAFF